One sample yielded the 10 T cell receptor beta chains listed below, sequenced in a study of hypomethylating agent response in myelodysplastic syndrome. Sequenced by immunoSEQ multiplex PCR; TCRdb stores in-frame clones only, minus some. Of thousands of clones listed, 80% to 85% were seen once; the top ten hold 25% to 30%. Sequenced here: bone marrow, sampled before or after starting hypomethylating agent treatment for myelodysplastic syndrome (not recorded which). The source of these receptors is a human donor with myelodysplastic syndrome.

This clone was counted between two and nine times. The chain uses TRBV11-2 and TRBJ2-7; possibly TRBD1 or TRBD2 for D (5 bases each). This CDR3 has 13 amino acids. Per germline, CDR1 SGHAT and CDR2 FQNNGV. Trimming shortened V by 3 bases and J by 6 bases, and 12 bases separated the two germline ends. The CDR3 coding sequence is TGTGCCAGCAGCTTCCCGACCGGGACCGAGCAGTACTTC. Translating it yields CASSFPTGTEQYF.

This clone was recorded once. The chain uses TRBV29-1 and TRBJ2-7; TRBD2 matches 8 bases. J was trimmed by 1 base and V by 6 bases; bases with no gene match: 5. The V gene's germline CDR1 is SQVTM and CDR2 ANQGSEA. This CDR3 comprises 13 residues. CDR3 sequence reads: CSVVAGPSYEQYF. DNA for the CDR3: TGCAGCGTAGTAGCGGGACCTTCCTACGAGCAGTACTTC.

The CDR3 DNA sequence: TGTGCCAGCAGCGAGCAACTAGCGGGGGCGTACAATGAGCAGTTCTTC. It is translated as CASSEQLAGAYNEQFF. The chain links TRBV9 to TRBJ2-1; TRBD2 matches 11 bases. The CDR3 has 16 residues. V lost 3 bases, J lost 4 bases, and 6 bases stayed unmatched. Per the germline V gene, CDR1 is SGDLS and CDR2 is YYNGEE.

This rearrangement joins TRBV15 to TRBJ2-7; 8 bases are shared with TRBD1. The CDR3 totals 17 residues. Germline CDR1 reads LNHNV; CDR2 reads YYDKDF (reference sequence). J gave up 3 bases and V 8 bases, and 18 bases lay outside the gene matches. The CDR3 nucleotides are TGTGCCACCGCAGGGGGCTTGTGGATTTGGGCACTCTACGAGCAGTACTTC. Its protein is CATAGGLWIWALYEQYF.

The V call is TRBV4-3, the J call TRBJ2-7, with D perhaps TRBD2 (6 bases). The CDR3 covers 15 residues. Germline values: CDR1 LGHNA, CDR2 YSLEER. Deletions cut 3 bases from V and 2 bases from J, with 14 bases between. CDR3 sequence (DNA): TGCGCCAGCAGCCAGTCCCTCGGGGGTACCTACGAGCAGTACTTC. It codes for CASSQSLGGTYEQYF.

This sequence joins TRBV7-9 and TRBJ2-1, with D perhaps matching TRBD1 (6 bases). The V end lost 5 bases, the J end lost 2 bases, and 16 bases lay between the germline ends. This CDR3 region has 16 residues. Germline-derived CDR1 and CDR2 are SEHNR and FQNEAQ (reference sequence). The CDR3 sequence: CASSGPQGGPYNEQFF. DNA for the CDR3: TGTGCCAGCAGCGGCCCACAGGGCGGCCCCTACAATGAGCAGTTCTTC.

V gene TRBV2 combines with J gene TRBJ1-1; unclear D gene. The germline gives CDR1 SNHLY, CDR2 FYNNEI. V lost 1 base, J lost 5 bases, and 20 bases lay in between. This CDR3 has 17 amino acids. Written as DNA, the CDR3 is TGTGCCAGCAGTGAAGGGGGTGGATGGGGAAGGAAAACTGAAGCTTTCTTT. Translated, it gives CASSEGGGWGRKTEAFF.

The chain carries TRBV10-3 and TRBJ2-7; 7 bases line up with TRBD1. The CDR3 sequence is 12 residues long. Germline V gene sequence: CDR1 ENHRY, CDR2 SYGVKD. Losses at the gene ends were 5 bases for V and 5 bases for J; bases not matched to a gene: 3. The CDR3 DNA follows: TGTGCCATCAGTACCGACAGGGACGAGCAGTACTTC. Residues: CAISTDRDEQYF.

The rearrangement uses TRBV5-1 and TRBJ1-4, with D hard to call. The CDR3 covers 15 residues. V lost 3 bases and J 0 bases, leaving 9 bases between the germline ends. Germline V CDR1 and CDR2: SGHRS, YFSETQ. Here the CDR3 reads CASSSTPATNEKLFF. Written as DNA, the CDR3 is TGCGCCAGCAGCTCGACCCCCGCAACTAATGAAAAACTGTTTTTT.

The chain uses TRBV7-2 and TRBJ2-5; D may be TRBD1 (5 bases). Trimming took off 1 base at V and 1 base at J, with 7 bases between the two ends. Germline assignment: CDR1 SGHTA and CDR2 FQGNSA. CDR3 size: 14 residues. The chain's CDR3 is CASSLGQTQETQYF. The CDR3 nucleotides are TGTGCCAGCAGCTTAGGACAGACCCAAGAGACCCAGTACTTC.